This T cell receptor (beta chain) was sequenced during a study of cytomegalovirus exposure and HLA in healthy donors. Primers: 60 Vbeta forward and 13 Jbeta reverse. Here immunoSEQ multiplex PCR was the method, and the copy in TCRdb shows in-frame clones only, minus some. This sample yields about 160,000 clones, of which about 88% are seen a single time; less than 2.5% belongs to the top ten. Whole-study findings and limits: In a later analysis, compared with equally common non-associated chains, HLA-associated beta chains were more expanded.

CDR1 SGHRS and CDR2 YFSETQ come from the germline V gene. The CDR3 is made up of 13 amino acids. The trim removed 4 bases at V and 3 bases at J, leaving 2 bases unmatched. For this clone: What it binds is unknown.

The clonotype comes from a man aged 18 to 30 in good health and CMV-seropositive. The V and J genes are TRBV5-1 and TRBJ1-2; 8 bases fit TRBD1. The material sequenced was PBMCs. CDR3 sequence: CASSMTGDYGYTF. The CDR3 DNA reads TGCGCCAGCAGCATGACAGGGGACTATGGCTACACCTTC.